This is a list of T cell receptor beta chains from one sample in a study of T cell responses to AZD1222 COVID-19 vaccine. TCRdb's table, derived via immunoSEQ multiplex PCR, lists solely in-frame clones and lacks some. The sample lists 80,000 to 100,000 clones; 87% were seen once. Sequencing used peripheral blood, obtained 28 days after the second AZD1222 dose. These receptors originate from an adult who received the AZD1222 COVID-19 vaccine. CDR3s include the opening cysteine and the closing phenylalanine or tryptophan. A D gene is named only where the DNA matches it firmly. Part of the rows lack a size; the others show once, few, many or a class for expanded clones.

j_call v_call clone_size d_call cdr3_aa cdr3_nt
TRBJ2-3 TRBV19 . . CAVRRSTDTQYF TGTGCCGTTCGGAGAAGCACAGATACGCAGTATTTT
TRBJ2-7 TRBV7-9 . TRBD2 CASSFGGAMDEQYF TGTGCCAGCAGCTTCGGGGGGGCCATGGACGAGCAGTACTTC
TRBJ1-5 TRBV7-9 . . CASSLHSSNQPQHF TGTGCCAGCAGCTTACATAGTAGCAATCAGCCCCAGCATTTT
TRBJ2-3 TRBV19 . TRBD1 CASSTIQGADTQYF TGTGCCAGTAGTACAATACAGGGGGCAGATACGCAGTATTTT
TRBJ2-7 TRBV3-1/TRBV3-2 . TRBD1 CASSLQGANEQYF TGTGCCAGCAGCCTACAGGGGGCTAACGAGCAGTACTTC
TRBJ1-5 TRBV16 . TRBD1 CASSRDRGKSNQPQHF TGTGCCAGCAGCCGCGACAGGGGGAAGAGCAATCAGCCCCAGCATTTT
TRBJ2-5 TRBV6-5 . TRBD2 CASSLRGGLQETQYF TGTGCCAGCAGCCTCCGGGGGGGCTTACAAGAGACCCAGTACTTC
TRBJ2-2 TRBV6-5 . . CASRSPLEYTGELFF TGTGCCAGCAGATCTCCTCTAGAGTACACCGGGGAGCTGTTTTTT
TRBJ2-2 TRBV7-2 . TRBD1 CASSFGQAAGELFF TGTGCCAGCAGCTTTGGACAGGCCGCCGGGGAGCTGTTTTTT
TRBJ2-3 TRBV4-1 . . CASSQDSGSGDTQYF TGCGCCAGCAGCCAAGATAGCGGTTCGGGAGATACGCAGTATTTT
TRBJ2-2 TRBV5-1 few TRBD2 CASSLNHGLAGANTGELFF TGCGCCAGCAGCTTGAACCACGGGTTAGCGGGGGCCAACACCGGGGAGCTGTTTTTT
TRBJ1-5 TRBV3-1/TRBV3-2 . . CASSHGPVRGSNQPQHF TGTGCCAGCAGCCACGGGCCCGTAAGGGGTAGCAATCAGCCCCAGCATTTT
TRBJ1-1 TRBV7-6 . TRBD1 CASSRMGQGSTEAFF TGTGCCAGCAGCCGAATGGGACAGGGGAGTACTGAAGCTTTCTTT
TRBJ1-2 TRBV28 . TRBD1 CASSLGQGRAYGYTF TGTGCCAGCAGCTTAGGACAGGGTAGGGCCTATGGCTACACCTTC
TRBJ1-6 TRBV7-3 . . CASSLGVGYNSPLHF TGTGCCAGCAGCTTAGGGGTTGGGTATAATTCACCCCTCCACTTT
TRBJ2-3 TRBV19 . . CASTLGRGRGDTQYF TGTGCCAGTACCCTCGGGAGAGGGCGCGGAGATACGCAGTATTTT
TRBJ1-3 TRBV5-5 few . CASSSQWAGNTIYF TGTGCCAGCAGCTCCCAATGGGCTGGAAACACCATATATTTT
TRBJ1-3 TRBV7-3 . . CASSLTGGGSSGNTIYF TGTGCCAGCAGCTTAACAGGCGGGGGCTCCTCTGGAAACACCATATATTTT
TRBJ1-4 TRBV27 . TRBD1 CASSLTGSREKLFF TGTGCCAGCAGCCTGACAGGGTCGCGAGAAAAACTGTTTTTT
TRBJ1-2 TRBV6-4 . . CASSAEWGHPYTF TGTGCCAGCAGTGCCGAATGGGGCCACCCCTACACCTTC
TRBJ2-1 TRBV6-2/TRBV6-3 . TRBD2 CASSYSRTSGGYNEQFF TGTGCCAGCAGTTACTCCCGTACTAGCGGGGGATACAATGAGCAGTTCTTC
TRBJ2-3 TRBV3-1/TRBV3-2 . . CASSQTIWARTGTDTQYF TGTGCCAGCAGCCAAACGATCTGGGCCCGAACGGGCACAGATACGCAGTATTTT
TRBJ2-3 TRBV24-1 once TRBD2 CATSVGGGKDTQYF TGTGCCACCAGTGTGGGGGGGGGTAAAGATACGCAGTATTTT
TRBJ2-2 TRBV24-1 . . CATGGPGENTGELFF TGTGCCACCGGGGGCCCAGGGGAGAACACCGGGGAGCTGTTTTTT
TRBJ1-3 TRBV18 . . CASSPVGGNTIYF TGTGCCAGCTCACCCGTCGGTGGAAACACCATATATTTT
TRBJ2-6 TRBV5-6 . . CASSFLEGYGANVLTF TGTGCCAGCAGCTTTCTAGAGGGGTACGGGGCCAACGTCCTGACTTTC
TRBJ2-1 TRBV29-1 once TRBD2 CSVGLRGLLNEQFF TGCAGCGTTGGGTTGCGGGGACTATTAAATGAGCAGTTCTTC
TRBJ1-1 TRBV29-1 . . CSVEGQQNTEAFF TGCAGCGTTGAAGGTCAGCAGAACACTGAAGCTTTCTTT